The rows below give T cell receptor beta chains drawn from one sample of a study of blood T cell repertoires in COVID-19. Profiling relied on immunoSEQ multiplex PCR, and the TCRdb table lists in-frame clones only, not all of them. The table records around 450,000 clones, approximately 90% of them present only once. Sequencing was performed on PBMCs or T cells enriched from blood (not recorded which). Receptor source: a woman under 30 who had recovered from COVID-19. The CDR3 runs from the conserved cysteine through the conserved F or W. The D gene is left open where the match is weak. For some rows the clone size is stated as once, few or many, or as a class when expanded; others skip it.

J	length	V	size	D	DNA	CDR3
TRBJ1-2	17	TRBV19	-	TRBD1	TGTGCCAGTAGTCTGACACCGGGACAGAGATCTAACTATGGCTACACCTTC	CASSLTPGQRSNYGYTF
TRBJ1-1	13	TRBV29-1	once	-	TGCAGCGTTGAAGGATACGGGGACACTGAAGCTTTCTTT	CSVEGYGDTEAFF
TRBJ1-2	15	TRBV11-2	few	-	TGTGCCAGCAGCCACTCCGGGGAGAAAATCTATGGCTACACCTTC	CASSHSGEKIYGYTF
TRBJ2-3	15	TRBV10-3	-	-	TGTGCCATCAGTGAGGACGGGGAAATGACGGATACGCAGTATTTT	CAISEDGEMTDTQYF
TRBJ1-1	13	TRBV6-6	-	-	TGTGCCAGCAGTCCCTTCGGGAGGGAGGAAGCTTTCTTT	CASSPFGREEAFF
TRBJ1-6	16	TRBV11-2	-	-	TGTGCCAGCAGCTTAGGGCAGGGGCTTTTTAATTCACCCCTCCACTTT	CASSLGQGLFNSPLHF
TRBJ2-7	15	TRBV5-3	-	-	TGTGCCAGAAGCTTGGGACAGATCAGCTCCTACGAGCAGTACTTC	CARSLGQISSYEQYF
TRBJ2-1	13	TRBV6-5	-	-	TGTGCCAGCAGTTACTCGAAGGGAGCTGAGCAGTTCTTC	CASSYSKGAEQFF
TRBJ2-5	16	TRBV9	-	-	TGTGCCAGCAGCCCCCGAAGGGGGGGCTTACGAGAGACCCAGTACTTC	CASSPRRGGLRETQYF
TRBJ1-1	13	TRBV7-4	-	-	TGTGCCAGCCCAGGGCCCGGGAACACTGAAGCTTTCTTT	CASPGPGNTEAFF
TRBJ2-3	14	TRBV23-1	-	TRBD1	TGCGCCAGCAGTCAACCAAACAGGGGAGATACGCAGTATTTT	CASSQPNRGDTQYF
TRBJ2-5	16	TRBV5-1	-	-	TGCGCCAGCAGCCCTAATGTGGCGGGGGCCCAAGAGACCCAGTACTTC	CASSPNVAGAQETQYF
TRBJ1-1	11	TRBV10-2	-	-	TGCGCCAGTTGTATGAACACTGAAGCTTTCTTT	CASCMNTEAFF
TRBJ1-1	13	TRBV13	-	-	TGTGCCAGCAGCTTAAACAGTAGGACTGAAGCTTTCTTT	CASSLNSRTEAFF
TRBJ2-7	14	TRBV6-1	-	-	TGTGCCAGCAGTGAATCAGGGAGGAGCTACGAGCAGTACTTC	CASSESGRSYEQYF
TRBJ1-6	16	TRBV18	-	TRBD1	TGTGCCAGCTCCCCAAGTCCGGGACAGGGCAATTCACCCCTCCACTTT	CASSPSPGQGNSPLHF
TRBJ1-4	15	TRBV6-5	-	TRBD1	TGTGCCAGCAGGAGAACCGGGACAGACTCTGTAAAACTGTTTTTT	CASRRTGTDSVKLFF
TRBJ2-3	16	TRBV7-9	-	TRBD1	TGTGCCAGCAGCCCCGGACAGGGGGCGGGAACAGATACGCAGTATTTT	CASSPGQGAGTDTQYF
TRBJ2-6	16	TRBV5-8	-	-	TGTGCCAGCAGCCGGGGACTGTTCTCTGGGGCCAACGTCCTGACTTTC	CASSRGLFSGANVLTF
TRBJ2-5	12	TRBV12-5	-	-	TGTGCTAGTGCCCCGGGCGGGGAGACCCAGTACTTC	CASAPGGETQYF
TRBJ2-7	16	TRBV4-1	-	TRBD1	TGCGCCAGCAGCCAAGTAGGCGGACAGGGAAATTACGAGCAGTACTTC	CASSQVGGQGNYEQYF
TRBJ1-1	14	TRBV10-3	-	TRBD1	TGTGCCATCAGTGGGCGGACAGGGGATGATGAAGCTTTCTTT	CAISGRTGDDEAFF
TRBJ2-5	14	TRBV28	-	-	TGTGCCAGCAGCCTGTCCGGAGTACAAGAGACCCAGTACTTC	CASSLSGVQETQYF
TRBJ1-1	15	TRBV7-2	-	-	TGTGCCAGCAGCTCCTCCAGGGGTATGAACACTGAAGCTTTCTTT	CASSSSRGMNTEAFF
TRBJ1-1	14	TRBV28	-	TRBD1	TGTGCCAGCAGCCAAAGACAGGGGGTGACCAAAGCTTTCTTT	CASSQRQGVTKAFF
TRBJ2-1	15	TRBV5-1	-	TRBD1	TGCGCCAGCAGCCGTACAGGGGCCCTTGGCAATGAGCAGTTCTTC	CASSRTGALGNEQFF
TRBJ1-1	14	TRBV7-9	-	TRBD1	TGTGCCAGCAGGGGGACAGGGCCGAACACTGAAGCTTTCTTT	CASRGTGPNTEAFF
TRBJ1-3	16	TRBV5-6	-	-	TGTGCCAGCAGCTTGGTCAGGGCGAACTTGGGAAACACCATATATTTT	CASSLVRANLGNTIYF
TRBJ1-2	13	TRBV12-3/TRBV12-4	-	-	TGTGCCAGCACCCACCCGGGGATCTATGGCTACACCTTC	CASTHPGIYGYTF